These T cell receptor beta chains were read from a single sample in a study of human T cells and chemical hapten exposure. TCRdb ran MiXCR on the RACE reads and lists one entry per CDR3 protein. The sample has over 30,000 distinct CDR3 sequences, over 7.5% seen once. The sample here was whole blood, taken in connection with sensitization to the hapten diphenylcyclopropenone (DPC). The receptors here all came from a man aged 50 to 59 with alopecia areata. Some clones in this sample may be carry-over from other donors' samples. Both conserved end residues are part of each CDR3. D genes are given only for firm matches. A clone size is listed for some rows: how often the clone was seen (once, few, many), or a class if it is expanded.

j_call d_call v_call clone_size cdr3_nt cdr3_aa
TRBJ2-5 NA TRBV12-3/TRBV12-4 few TGTGCCAGCAGTCCAAGAAGGGGTTTGGGAGAGACCCAGTACTTC CASSPRRGLGETQYF
TRBJ2-3 NA TRBV10-2 NA TGCGCCAGCAGTGCCTTGGATGGCACAGATACGCAGTATTTT CASSALDGTDTQYF
TRBJ2-1 NA TRBV7-9 once TGTGCCAGCAGCTTAGAGGGCTACACCACTCATTATGAGCAGTTCTTC CASSLEGYTTHYEQFF
TRBJ1-1 NA TRBV10-2 many TGCGCCAGCAGTGTGGATACAAACACTGAAGCTTTCTTT CASSVDTNTEAFF
TRBJ2-2 NA TRBV5-1 many TGCGCCAGCAGCGGACAGAGGAATACCGAGCGGGAGCTGTTTTTT CASSGQRNTERELFF
TRBJ2-7 NA TRBV20-1 NA TGCAGTGCTAGAGATTGGAAGACAGGAACCACCTACGAGCAGTACTTC CSARDWKTGTTYEQYF
TRBJ2-3 TRBD2 TRBV29-1 many TGCAGCGTTGAAGTTCTAGCGGGAGGTTGGGATACGCAGTATTTT CSVEVLAGGWDTQYF
TRBJ1-2 NA TRBV7-2 few TGTGCCAGCAGCCCCGACAGTAACTATGGCTACACCTTC CASSPDSNYGYTF
TRBJ1-1 NA TRBV12-3/TRBV12-4 few TGTGCCAGCAGTTTGGGGGCCGCGAACACTGAAGCTTTCTTT CASSLGAANTEAFF
TRBJ2-7 NA TRBV4-1 NA TGCGCCAGCAGCCCGGTCGGTGCTAGCAGCGGCTACGAGCAGTACTTC CASSPVGASSGYEQYF
TRBJ2-1 NA TRBV27 few TGTGCAACAGCTAGCCAGGGGTACTACAATGAGCAGTTCTTC CATASQGYYNEQFF
TRBJ2-1 TRBD2 TRBV7-8 few TGTGCCAGCAGCTTAGCGCCTAGCGGGAGAGTCTATGAGCAGTTCTTC CASSLAPSGRVYEQFF